Each of the 9 T cell receptor beta chains below was sequenced from the same sample in a study of OX40 agonist ivuxolimab in advanced cancers. The library was made by the immunoSEQ multiplex PCR assay. TCRdb re-hosts the immuneACCESS table, in-frame sequences only. Its copies lack some clones; in the studies checked, an unresolved V gene accounts for under half of them, and the cause for the rest is not known. This sample is represented by about 100,000 clones; approximately 89% of them were singletons. About 0.17% of the sample belongs to the ten largest clones. This material consisted of CD4+ or CD8+ T cells sorted from blood, taken in a trial of the OX40 agonist ivuxolimab. The receptors were gathered from an adult with an advanced solid tumor such as melanoma, head and neck, liver or kidney cancer.

This sequence joins TRBV7-9 and TRBJ2-3; 10 nucleotides align to TRBD2. V lost 4 bases, J lost 2 bases, and 12 bases stayed unmatched. Germline V CDR1 and CDR2: SEHNR, FQNEAQ (reference sequence). The CDR3 runs 18 residues. The CDR3 DNA is TGTGCCAGCAGCTCCCCTCTCTCACTAGCGGGAAACACAGATACGCAGTATTTT. The encoded protein is CASSSPLSLAGNTDTQYF. The full variable domain, completed using reference TRBV7-9 and TRBJ2-3, is DTGVSQNPRHKITKRGQNVTFRCDPISEHNRLYWYRQTLGQGPEFLTYFQNEAQLEKSRLLSDRFSAERPKGSFSTLEIQRTEQGDSAMYLCASSSPLSLAGNTDTQYFGPGTRLTVL.

A few counts support this clone. V usage is TRBV6-1 and J usage is TRBJ2-5; 16 bases align to TRBD2. The V gene end was trimmed by 7 bases and the J gene end by 7 bases; junction bases not matched to a gene: 6. CDR3 length: 15 residues. Germline lookup yields CDR1 MNHNS and CDR2 SASEGT. The CDR3 reads CASTEGLAGGGTQYF. The CDR3 nucleotides read TGTGCCAGCACCGAGGGACTAGCGGGAGGGGGGACCCAGTACTTC.

V gene TRBV11-2 combines with J gene TRBJ2-3, with a tentative D call TRBD2 (6 bases). Germline values: CDR1 SGHAT, CDR2 FQNNGV. CDR3 length: 15 amino acids. Trimming took 2 bases from V and 4 from J, leaving 13 bases between them. CDR3 in amino acids: CASSLRPPGADTQYF. CDR3 DNA sequence: TGTGCCAGCAGCTTACGTCCCCCGGGGGCAGATACGCAGTATTTT.

The chain employs TRBV5-6 and TRBJ1-1; no clear D gene. Germline-derived CDR1 and CDR2 are SGHDT and YYEEEE. The CDR3 covers 15 residues. V lost 2 bases to trimming and J lost 1 base, with 12 bases between them. The CDR3 here is CASSFRSAGNTEAFF. CDR3 DNA: TGTGCCAGCAGCTTTAGGTCTGCGGGGAACACTGAAGCTTTCTTT.

The rearrangement uses TRBV5-4 and TRBJ1-1; D call uncertain. Between the trimmed V and J ends, which lost 3 bases and 4 bases, there was a span of 13 bases. This CDR3 is built from 14 residues. CDR1 is SGHNT, CDR2 YYREEE, per germline (reference sequence). The CDR3 is CASSSNRFGTEAFF. CDR3 DNA: TGTGCCAGCAGCTCCAATAGGTTCGGCACTGAAGCTTTCTTT.

The V and J genes are TRBV18 and TRBJ1-4, with a weak D call TRBD1 (5 bases). V lost 4 bases and J lost 6, with 12 bases in between. The germline CDR1 and CDR2 sequences are KGHSH and LQKENI. This CDR3 spans 14 amino acids. The CDR3 coding sequence is TGTGCCAGCTCACTGTCGGGGCGGGATGAAAAACTGTTTTTT. Residues: CASSLSGRDEKLFF.

The chain joins TRBV9 to TRBJ1-6; a weak D match, TRBD1 (5 bases). The CDR3 length is 16 residues. Per the germline V gene, CDR1 is SGDLS and CDR2 is YYNGEE. V was pared by 3 bases and J by 0 bases, with 10 bases between. CDR3 region: CASSAQQGSYNSPLHF. The CDR3 DNA reads TGTGCCAGCAGCGCCCAGCAGGGCTCCTATAATTCACCCCTCCACTTT. Variable domain in full (rest from reference TRBV9 and TRBJ1-6): DSGVTQTPKHLITATGQRVTLRCSPRSGDLSVYWYQQSLDQGLQFLIQYYNGEERAKGNILERFSAQQFPDLHSELNLSSLELGDSALYFCASSAQQGSYNSPLHFGNGTRLTVT.

CDR3 in DNA: TGCGCCAGCAGCGTTATATCGACCGGGGAGCTGTTTTTT. This encodes CASSVISTGELFF. This rearrangement joins TRBV5-1 to TRBJ2-2; D gene unclear. Germline values: CDR1 SGHRS, CDR2 YFSETQ. The CDR3 covers 13 residues. Trimming stripped 4 bases from V and 5 bases from J, with 9 bases between.

A note on this clone: At one end the junction does not follow the germline gene, possibly because of a read error. This rearrangement joins TRBV2 to TRBJ2-5; D is tentatively TRBD1 or TRBD2 (6 bases each). Germline lookup yields CDR1 SNHLY and CDR2 FYNNEI. The CDR3 sequence is 18 residues long. The CDR3 nucleotides read TGTGCCAGCAGCGAAGGGGGACCGGGACTTAGGGCCCCGGGGACCCAGTACTTC. Protein product: CASSEGGPGLRAPGTQYF.